Listed here are 8 T cell receptor beta chains from one sample, sequenced in a study of cytomegalovirus exposure and HLA in healthy donors. A multiplex PCR was run with 60 Vbeta primers and 13 Jbeta primers. Using immunoSEQ multiplex PCR, the repertoire was profiled, and TCRdb retains in-frame clones only, with some absent. The sample carries more than 85,000 clones, roughly 80% recorded once. Sequencing used PBMCs. The receptors originated from a woman in her thirties or forties in good health and CMV-seropositive.

The chain recombines TRBV10-3 with TRBJ2-3, with 9 bases identical to TRBD2. The CDR3 length is 17 residues. Trimming cost V 2 bases and J 4 bases; bases outside gene matches: 10. CDR1 and CDR2 from the germline V gene are ENHRY and SYGVKD. CDR3 region: CAISERARLAGSDTQYF. The CDR3 DNA reads as TGTGCCATCAGTGAGAGGGCTAGGCTAGCGGGGTCAGATACGCAGTATTTT.

The J gene is TRBJ2-1, the V gene TRBV7-9; D possibly corresponds to TRBD2 (5 bases). The CDR3 has 14 residues. The germline V gene has CDR1 SEHNR and CDR2 FQNEAQ (reference sequence). Between the trimmed V and J ends, which lost 8 bases and 4 bases, there was a span of 15 bases. The chain's CDR3 is CASQASEGYNEQFF. The CDR3 DNA reads TGTGCCAGCCAGGCTAGTGAGGGATACAATGAGCAGTTCTTC.

The chain combines TRBV5-5 with TRBJ1-5; 8 nucleotides line up with TRBD1. CDR1 is SGHKS, CDR2 YYEKEE, per germline (reference sequence). The CDR3 is 15 residues long. Trimming cost V 4 bases and J 5 bases; bases outside gene matches: 8. The CDR3 sequence: CASSPAGGADQPQHF. CDR3 nucleotides: TGTGCCAGCAGCCCAGCAGGGGGCGCCGATCAGCCCCAGCATTTT.

The table lists this clone with a count of one. The rearrangement links TRBV18 to TRBJ1-4; D is unresolved. CDR3 length equals 12 residues. V dropped 5 bases and J dropped 8 bases, with 9 bases sitting between them. Germline V gene sequence: CDR1 KGHSH, CDR2 LQKENI. The CDR3: CASSSSGEKLFF. CDR3 sequence (DNA): TGTGCCAGCTCATCCTCAGGAGAAAAACTGTTTTTT.

CDR3 DNA: TGCGCCAGCAGCCGAAGGTTCAGGCAGAGCAATCAGCCCCAGCATTTT. Amino acid sequence: CASSRRFRQSNQPQHF. The V call is TRBV5-1, the J call TRBJ1-5; D is unclear. The CDR3 contains 16 residues. V gave up 4 bases and J gave up 1 base, with 15 bases separating them. The germline CDR1 and CDR2 sequences are SGHRS and YFSETQ.

The chain recombines TRBV7-2 with TRBJ1-3; TRBD1 matches at 7 bases. Germline V gene sequence: CDR1 SGHTA, CDR2 FQGNSA. The CDR3 totals 12 residues. Trimming at V came to 4 bases and at J to 11 bases, leaving 5 bases not matched to a gene. The CDR3 region has the DNA TGTGCCAGCAGCTCACAGGGGTTACCCATATATTTT. It is translated as CASSSQGLPIYF.

As DNA, the CDR3 is TGTGCCAGCAGGCGGACAGGGGAAGAAAAACTGTTTTTT. Translated, it gives CASRRTGEEKLFF. The chain combines TRBV2 with TRBJ1-4; 9 bases are a match to TRBD1. The CDR3 totals 13 residues. The V gene's germline CDR1 is SNHLY and CDR2 FYNNEI. Trimming at V came to 6 bases and at J to 8 bases, leaving 4 bases not matched to a gene.

The chain uses TRBV6-5 and TRBJ2-3, with 10 bases matching TRBD2. V shed 0 bases, J shed 8 bases, and the junction held 8 bases outside the gene matches. From germline, CDR1 is MNHEY and CDR2 SVGAGI. The CDR3 consists of 16 residues. CDR3 nucleotides: TGTGCCAGCAGTTACTCTTCTAGCGGGAGTTCGGTTACGCAGTATTTT. It encodes CASSYSSSGSSVTQYF.